These T cell receptor beta chains were read from a single sample in a study of T cell repertoires in cytomegalovirus infection. A single record per CDR3 protein comes from TCRdb applying MiXCR to the reads. Of about 340,000 distinct CDR3 sequences in the sample, roughly 28% were seen once. Their specific antigens are unknown. The source material was cultured PBMCs, sampled from culture after CMV antigen stimulation. Source of these receptors: a human donor in good health (CMV status not recorded). Some clones in this sample may be carry-over from other donors' samples. CDR3s include the opening cysteine and the closing phenylalanine or tryptophan. The D gene is left open where the match is weak. Size values are once, few and many counts, or a class for expanded clones, and some rows have none.

NA TRBJ1-1 NA TRBV6-1 TGTGCCAGCAGTGAAGCGCTCCAGCTGAACACTGAAGCTTTCTTT CASSEALQLNTEAFF
NA TRBJ1-4 few TRBV24-1 TGTGCCACCAGTGACTACAAGAATGAAAAACTGTTTTTT CATSDYKNEKLFF
NA TRBJ2-6 NA TRBV12-3/TRBV12-4 TGTGCCAGCAGAAAAAAAGGAGCTGGGGCCAACGTCCTGACTTTC CASRKKGAGANVLTF
NA TRBJ1-2 NA TRBV7-2 TGTGCCAGCAGCTTAGCTTGGGGTGGCTACACCTTC CASSLAWGGYTF
TRBD2 TRBJ2-1 NA TRBV11-3 TGTGCCAGCAGCTTAGACTATGCGGGAGCGACCTACAATGAGCAGTTCTTC CASSLDYAGATYNEQFF
NA TRBJ2-3 many TRBV11-2 TGTGCCAGCAGCCTTCGGGTGGGGGGACTGACGGGAGATACGCAGTATTTT CASSLRVGGLTGDTQYF
NA TRBJ2-1 NA TRBV4-1 TGCGCCAGCAGCCAAGATCAGGGGTACGAGCAGTTCTTC CASSQDQGYEQFF
TRBD2 TRBJ2-1 NA TRBV4-1 TGCGCCAGCAGCGAGGGAGCGGGGGGGCGGAATGAGCAGTTCTTC CASSEGAGGRNEQFF
NA TRBJ2-6 NA TRBV10-3 TGTGCCATCATGGGGGGCAGGAACCCCTCTGGGGCCAACGTCCTGACTTTC CAIMGGRNPSGANVLTF
NA TRBJ1-1 few TRBV20-1 TGCAGTGCTAGCGCCGCCCGAAGCCACGGCACTGAAGCTTTCTTT CSASAARSHGTEAFF
NA TRBJ2-6 NA TRBV27 TGTGCCAGCAGTTTTAGGCGTCACGCCTCTGGGGCCAACGTCCTGACTTTC CASSFRRHASGANVLTF
NA TRBJ2-7 NA TRBV12-3/TRBV12-4 TGTGCCAGCAGTTTCCCGTGGGCCCCATACGAGCAGTACTTC CASSFPWAPYEQYF
TRBD1 TRBJ1-1 few TRBV28 TGTGCCAGCAGTCTAGTGACAGGGCCCCTGAACACTGAAGCTTTCTTT CASSLVTGPLNTEAFF
NA TRBJ2-2 NA TRBV19 TGTGCCAGTAGTATCGCAGAAAACACCGGGGAGCTGTTTTTT CASSIAENTGELFF
NA TRBJ2-7 NA TRBV7-2 TGTGCCAGCAGCCCAAACGGGGGAGAAAAAGACGAGCAGTACTTC CASSPNGGEKDEQYF
NA TRBJ2-2 NA TRBV2 TGTGCCAGCAGCCCTCCCCCAGTGGGAACCGGGGAGCTGTTTTTT CASSPPPVGTGELFF
NA TRBJ1-3 NA TRBV19 TGTGCCAGTAGTACCGACACGTCGATTCACTCTGGAAACACCATATATTTT CASSTDTSIHSGNTIYF
NA TRBJ1-2 few TRBV20-1 TGCAGTGCTAGCCCCCCCGGGCGGCGAGGCTACACCTTC CSASPPGRRGYTF
NA TRBJ2-4 once TRBV2 TGTGCCAGCAGTGAAAGACAGCTCAACATTCAGTACTTC CASSERQLNIQYF
NA TRBJ2-7 many TRBV7-9 TGTGCCAGCAGCTTCTCGGACGTGGGGGTCTACGAGCAGTACTTC CASSFSDVGVYEQYF
NA TRBJ1-1 NA TRBV30 TGTGCCTGGAGTCTATTGAAGGCTGGAAACACTGAAGCTTTCTTT CAWSLLKAGNTEAFF
NA TRBJ2-5 few TRBV4-1 TGCGCCAGCAGCCAAGAATCCCGGGGGGCTCAAGAGACCCAGTACTTC CASSQESRGAQETQYF
TRBD1 TRBJ2-7 NA TRBV2 TGTGCCAGCAAATCCAGGGGGCTCCCCTACGAGCAGTACTTC CASKSRGLPYEQYF
NA TRBJ2-4 NA TRBV11-2 TGTGCCAGCAGCCCAGCAGAGGGGAGTGGTATCATGGTGGACATTCAGTACTTC CASSPAEGSGIMVDIQYF
NA TRBJ2-7 few TRBV12-3/TRBV12-4 TGTGCCAGCAGCCCTAGTCAGGTGCAGGAGTTCTACGAGCAGTACTTC CASSPSQVQEFYEQYF